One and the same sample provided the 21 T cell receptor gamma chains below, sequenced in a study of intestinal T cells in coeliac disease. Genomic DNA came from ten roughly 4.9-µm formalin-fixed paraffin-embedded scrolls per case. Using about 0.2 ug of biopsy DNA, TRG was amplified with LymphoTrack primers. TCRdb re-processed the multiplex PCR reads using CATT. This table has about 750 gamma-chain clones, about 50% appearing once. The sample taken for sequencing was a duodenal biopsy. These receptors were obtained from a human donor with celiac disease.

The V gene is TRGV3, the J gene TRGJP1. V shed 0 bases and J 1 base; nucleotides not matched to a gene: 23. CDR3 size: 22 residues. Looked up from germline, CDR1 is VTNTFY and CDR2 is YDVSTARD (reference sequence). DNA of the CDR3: TGTGCCACCTGGGACAGGCTACGTTTCCCCATTGGATCAATTACCACTGGTTGGTTCAAGATATTT. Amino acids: CATWDRLRFPIGSITTGWFKIF.

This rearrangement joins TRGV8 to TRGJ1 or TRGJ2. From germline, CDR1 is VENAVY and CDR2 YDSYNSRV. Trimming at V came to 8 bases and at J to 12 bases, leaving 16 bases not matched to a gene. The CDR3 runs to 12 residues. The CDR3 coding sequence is TGTGCCACCTTGCCAGTCTTTATAAGGAAACTCTTT. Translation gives CATLPVFIRKLF.

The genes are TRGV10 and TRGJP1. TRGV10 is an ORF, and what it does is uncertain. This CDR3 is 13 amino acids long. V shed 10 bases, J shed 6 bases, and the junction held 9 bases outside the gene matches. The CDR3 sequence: CAALGLAGWFKIF. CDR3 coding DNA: TGTGCTGCGTTGGGATTAGCTGGTTGGTTCAAGATATTT.

The CDR3 DNA sequence: TGTGCACTGGATAGGGATAGTAGTGATTGGATCAAGACGTTT. Its translation: CALDRDSSDWIKTF. J is TRGJP2 and V is TRGV8. This CDR3 contains 14 residues. Germline lookup yields CDR1 VENAVY and CDR2 YDSYNSRV.

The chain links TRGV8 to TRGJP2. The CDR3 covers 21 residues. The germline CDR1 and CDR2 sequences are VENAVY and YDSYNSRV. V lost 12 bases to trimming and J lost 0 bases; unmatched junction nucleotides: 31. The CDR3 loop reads CADLGSPRGPPPYSSDWIKTF. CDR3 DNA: TGTGCCGACCTGGGATCACCCCGGGGACCCCCTCCTTATAGTAGTGATTGGATCAAGACGTTT.

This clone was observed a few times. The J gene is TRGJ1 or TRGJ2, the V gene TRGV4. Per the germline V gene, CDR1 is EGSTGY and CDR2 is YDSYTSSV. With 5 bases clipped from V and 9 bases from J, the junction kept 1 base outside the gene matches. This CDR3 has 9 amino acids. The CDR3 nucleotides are TGTGCCACCTGGGGTAAGAAACTCTTT. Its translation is CATWGKKLF.

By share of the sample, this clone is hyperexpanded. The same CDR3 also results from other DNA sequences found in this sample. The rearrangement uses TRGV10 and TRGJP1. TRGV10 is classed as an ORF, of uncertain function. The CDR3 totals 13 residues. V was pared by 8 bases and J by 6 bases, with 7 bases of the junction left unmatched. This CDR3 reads CAAWDIPGWFKIF. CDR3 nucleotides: TGTGCTGCGTGGGATATACCTGGTTGGTTCAAGATATTT.

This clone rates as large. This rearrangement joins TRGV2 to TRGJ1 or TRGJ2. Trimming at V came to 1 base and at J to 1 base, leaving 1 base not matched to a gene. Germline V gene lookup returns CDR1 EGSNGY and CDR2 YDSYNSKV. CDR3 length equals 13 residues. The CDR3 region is CATWDGNYYKKLF. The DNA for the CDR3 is TGTGCCACCTGGGACGGAAATTATTATAAGAAACTCTTT.

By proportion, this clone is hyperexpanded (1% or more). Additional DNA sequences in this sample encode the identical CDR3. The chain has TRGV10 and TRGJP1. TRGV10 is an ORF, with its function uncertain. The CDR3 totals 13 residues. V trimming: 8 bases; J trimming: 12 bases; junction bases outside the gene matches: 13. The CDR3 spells CAAWDLIQRFKIF. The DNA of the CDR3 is TGTGCTGCGTGGGACTTAATTCAGAGGTTCAAGATATTT.

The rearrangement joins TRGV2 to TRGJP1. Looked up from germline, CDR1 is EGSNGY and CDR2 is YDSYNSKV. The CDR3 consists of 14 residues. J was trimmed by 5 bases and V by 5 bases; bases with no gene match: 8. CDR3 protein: CATWASQTGWFKIF. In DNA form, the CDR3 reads TGTGCCACCTGGGCTTCACAAACTGGTTGGTTCAAGATATTT.

CDR3 coding DNA: TGTGCTGCGTATCCTACTGGTTGGTTCAAGATATTT. Translating gives CAAYPTGWFKIF. The chain recombines TRGV10 with TRGJP1. TRGV10 is an ORF for which the function is uncertain. Germline trimming cut 10 bases from V and 5 bases from J; bases unmatched to any gene: 5. CDR3 length: 12 residues.

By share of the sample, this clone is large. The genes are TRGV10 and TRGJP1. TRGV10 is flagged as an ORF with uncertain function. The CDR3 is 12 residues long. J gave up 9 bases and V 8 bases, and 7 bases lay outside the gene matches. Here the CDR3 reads CAAWTHCWFKIF. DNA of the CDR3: TGTGCTGCGTGGACCCATTGTTGGTTCAAGATATTT.

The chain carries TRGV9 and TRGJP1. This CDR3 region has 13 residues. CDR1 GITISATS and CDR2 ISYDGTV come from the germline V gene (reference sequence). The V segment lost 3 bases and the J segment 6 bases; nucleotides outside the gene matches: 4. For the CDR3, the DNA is TGTGCCTTGTGGGAGCCCCCTGGTTGGTTCAAGATATTT. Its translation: CALWEPPGWFKIF.

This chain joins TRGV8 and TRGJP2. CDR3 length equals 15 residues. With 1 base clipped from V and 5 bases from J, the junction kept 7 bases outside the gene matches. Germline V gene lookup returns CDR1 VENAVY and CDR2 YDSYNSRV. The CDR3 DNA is TGTGCCACCTGGGATAGAAGTTGGAGTGATTGGATCAAGACGTTT. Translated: CATWDRSWSDWIKTF.

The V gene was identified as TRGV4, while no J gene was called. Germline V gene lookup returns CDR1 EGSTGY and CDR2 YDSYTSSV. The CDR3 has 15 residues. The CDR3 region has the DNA TGTGCCACCTTGGGCACCCCCCCTGGAGTTATAAGAAAACTCTTT. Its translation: CATLGTPPGVIRKLF.

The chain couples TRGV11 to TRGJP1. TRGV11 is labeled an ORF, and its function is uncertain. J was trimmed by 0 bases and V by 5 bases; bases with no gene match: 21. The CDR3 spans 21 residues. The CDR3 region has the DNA TGTGCCTGCTGGATTAAGGCACGTAGCAAAATCGAAAATACCACTGGTTGGTTCAAGATATTT. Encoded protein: CACWIKARSKIENTTGWFKIF.

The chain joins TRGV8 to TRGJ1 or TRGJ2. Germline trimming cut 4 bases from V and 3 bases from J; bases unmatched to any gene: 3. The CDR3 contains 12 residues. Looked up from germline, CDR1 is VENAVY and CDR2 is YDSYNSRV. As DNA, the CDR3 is TGTGCCACCTGGGAACTTTATTATAAGAAACTCTTT. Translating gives CATWELYYKKLF.

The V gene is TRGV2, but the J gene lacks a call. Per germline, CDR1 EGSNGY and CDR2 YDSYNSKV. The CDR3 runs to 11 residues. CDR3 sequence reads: CATWDRGSSIF. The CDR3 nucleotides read TGTGCCACCTGGGACAGGGGTTCAAGTATATTT.

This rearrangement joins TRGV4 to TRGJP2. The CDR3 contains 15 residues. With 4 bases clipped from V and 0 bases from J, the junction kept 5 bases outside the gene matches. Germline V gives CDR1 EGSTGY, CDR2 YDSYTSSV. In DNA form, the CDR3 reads TGTGCCACCTGGGAGACAAATAGTAGTGATTGGATCAAGACGTTT. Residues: CATWETNSSDWIKTF.

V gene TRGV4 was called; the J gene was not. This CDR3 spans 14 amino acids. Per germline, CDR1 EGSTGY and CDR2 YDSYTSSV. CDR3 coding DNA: TGTGCCACCTGGGAGTGGGCGGGTCGTTACGGAAGACTTTTT. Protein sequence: CATWEWAGRYGRLF.

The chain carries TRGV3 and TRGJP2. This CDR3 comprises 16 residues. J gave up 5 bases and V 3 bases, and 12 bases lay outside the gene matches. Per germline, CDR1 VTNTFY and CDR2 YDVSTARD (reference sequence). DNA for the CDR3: TGTGCCACCTGGGACTCTGCAGGTGGCAGTGATTGGATCAAGACGTTT. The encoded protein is CATWDSAGGSDWIKTF.